The rows below give T cell receptor beta chains drawn from one sample of a study of Ad26.COV2.S vaccination and SARS-CoV-2 variants. Repertoires were generated with immunoSEQ multiplex PCR, while TCRdb's copy carries only in-frame clones and drops some. Of some 410,000 clones listed, around 93% are singletons. Here the sequenced sample was peripheral blood, taken in a trial of Ad26.COV2.S vaccine versus placebo. These receptors all come from a person aged 18-65 years who received the Ad26.COV2.S COVID-19 vaccine or a placebo. Both conserved end residues are part of each CDR3. Fields, in order: J gene, V gene, clone size, D gene, CDR3 protein, CDR3 DNA. The D gene is left open where the match is weak. Where a row states a size, it is once, few, many or the class of an expanded clone; other rows omit it.

TRBJ1-4 | TRBV30 | NA | NA | CASDTATIEKLFF | TGTGCCTCGGACACGGCGACGATTGAAAAACTGTTTTTT
TRBJ1-5 | TRBV7-2 | NA | NA | CASSLALQEGQPQHF | TGTGCCAGCAGCTTAGCGCTACAGGAAGGTCAGCCCCAGCATTTT
TRBJ1-5 | TRBV6-5 | NA | TRBD1 | CASSYSGQEGQPQHF | TGTGCCAGCAGTTACTCGGGACAGGAGGGTCAGCCCCAGCATTTT
TRBJ2-7 | TRBV6-2/TRBV6-3 | NA | TRBD2 | CASSPKRKSGGLSYEQYF | TGTGCCAGCAGTCCCAAGAGGAAAAGCGGGGGGCTATCCTACGAGCAGTACTTC
TRBJ2-6 | TRBV19 | NA | TRBD2 | CASSVSAGGGANVLTF | TGTGCCAGTAGTGTGTCGGCGGGAGGTGGGGCCAACGTCCTGACTTTC
TRBJ2-3 | TRBV5-6 | NA | NA | CASSLQGFPLWGTDTQYF | TGTGCCAGCAGTCTGCAGGGGTTCCCCCTCTGGGGCACAGATACGCAGTATTTT
TRBJ2-4 | TRBV2 | NA | NA | CASSELRALAKNIQYF | TGTGCCAGCAGTGAACTCAGAGCTTTAGCCAAAAACATTCAGTACTTC
TRBJ2-5 | TRBV18 | NA | TRBD2 | CASSPPPTSSVETQYF | TGTGCCAGCTCACCACCGCCGACTAGCTCTGTGGAGACCCAGTACTTC
TRBJ2-2 | TRBV7-8 | NA | TRBD2 | CASSSGTSGGPNTGELFF | TGTGCCAGCAGCTCCGGGACTAGCGGGGGGCCGAACACCGGGGAGCTGTTTTTT
TRBJ1-5 | TRBV19 | NA | NA | CASIGGVLGQPQHF | TGTGCCAGTATTGGGGGGGTGTTGGGTCAGCCCCAGCATTTT
TRBJ1-1 | TRBV27 | NA | NA | CASSPSGGATEAFF | TGTGCCAGCAGTCCATCGGGCGGTGCCACTGAAGCTTTCTTT
TRBJ1-1 | TRBV7-9 | NA | TRBD1 | CASSLQGGTEAFF | TGTGCCAGCAGCTTACAGGGGGGGACTGAAGCTTTCTTT
TRBJ2-5 | TRBV11-2 | NA | NA | CASSLGPWGTQYF | TGTGCCAGCAGCTTAGGCCCTTGGGGGACCCAGTACTTC
TRBJ1-6 | TRBV2 | NA | NA | CASSEKGLSNSPLHF | TGTGCCAGCAGTGAAAAGGGGCTCAGTAATTCACCCCTCCACTTT
TRBJ2-1 | TRBV7-8 | NA | NA | CASSPEIYNEQFF | TGTGCCAGCAGCCCAGAAATCTACAATGAGCAGTTCTTC
TRBJ2-1 | TRBV6-2/TRBV6-3 | NA | TRBD2 | CASSTTGTSGYNEQFF | TGTGCCAGCAGTACGACCGGGACTAGCGGTTACAATGAGCAGTTCTTC
TRBJ1-2 | TRBV19 | NA | NA | CASSQGQTYGYTF | TGTGCCAGTAGTCAGGGACAAACCTATGGCTACACCTTC
TRBJ2-7 | TRBV7-8 | NA | NA | CASSSGRLYYEQYF | TGTGCCAGCAGCTCGGGACGGCTCTACTACGAGCAGTACTTC
TRBJ1-3 | TRBV9 | NA | TRBD1 | CASSVASRQGGSTIYF | TGTGCCAGCAGCGTAGCCTCAAGACAGGGGGGTAGCACCATATATTTT
TRBJ1-1 | TRBV7-9 | NA | NA | CASSLEFRQNTEAFF | TGTGCCAGCAGCTTAGAGTTCAGACAAAACACTGAAGCTTTCTTT
TRBJ2-3 | TRBV10-3 | NA | TRBD2 | CAISAPGGSTDTQYF | TGTGCCATCAGTGCCCCGGGGGGGAGCACAGATACGCAGTATTTT
TRBJ1-5 | TRBV30 | NA | NA | CAWSVQGQPQHF | TGTGCCTGGAGTGTACAGGGACAGCCCCAGCATTTT
TRBJ2-5 | TRBV7-2 | once | NA | CASSLAGGGVGETQYF | TGTGCCAGCAGCTTAGCTGGGGGGGGCGTGGGAGAGACCCAGTACTTC
TRBJ1-2 | TRBV5-6 | NA | NA | CASSTEAGFYGYTF | TGTGCCAGCAGTACTGAGGCAGGGTTCTATGGCTACACCTTC
TRBJ2-5 | TRBV10-1 | NA | TRBD2 | CASSEATGGQETQYF | TGCGCCAGCAGTGAGGCGACGGGGGGACAAGAGACCCAGTACTTC
TRBJ2-3 | TRBV19 | NA | NA | CASKERGASATDTQYF | TGTGCCAGTAAGGAGAGGGGGGCTAGCGCCACAGATACGCAGTATTTT
TRBJ1-2 | TRBV3-1/TRBV3-2 | NA | NA | CASSQDLYGYTF | TGTGCCAGCAGCCAAGATCTCTATGGCTACACCTTC
TRBJ1-1 | TRBV2 | NA | NA | CASRPNPRTRRLNTEAFF | TGTGCCAGCAGGCCCAACCCCCGGACAAGGCGCTTGAACACTGAAGCTTTCTTT